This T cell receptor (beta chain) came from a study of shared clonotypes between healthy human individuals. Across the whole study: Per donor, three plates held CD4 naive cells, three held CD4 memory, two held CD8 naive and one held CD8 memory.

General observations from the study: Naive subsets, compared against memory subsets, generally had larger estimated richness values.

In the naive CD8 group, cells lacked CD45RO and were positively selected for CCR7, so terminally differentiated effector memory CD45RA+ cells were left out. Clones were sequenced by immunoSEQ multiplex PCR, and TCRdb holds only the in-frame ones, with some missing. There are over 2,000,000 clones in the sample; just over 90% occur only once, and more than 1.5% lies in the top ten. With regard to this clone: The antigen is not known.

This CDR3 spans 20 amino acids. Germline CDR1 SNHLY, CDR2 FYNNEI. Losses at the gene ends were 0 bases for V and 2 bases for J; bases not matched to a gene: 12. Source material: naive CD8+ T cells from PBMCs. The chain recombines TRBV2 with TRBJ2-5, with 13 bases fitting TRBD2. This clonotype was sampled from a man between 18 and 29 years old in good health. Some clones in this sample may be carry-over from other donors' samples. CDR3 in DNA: TGTGCCAGCAGTGAAGCCACTAGCGGGAGGGCGGGTGTTTATCAAGAGACCCAGTACTTC. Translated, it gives CASSEATSGRAGVYQETQYF.